This T cell receptor beta chain is from a study of lymphopenia after photon versus proton radiotherapy. Study outcomes and limitations: Relative stability marked proton patients; photon patients lost diversity and naive cells.

Some clones are missing from TCRdb's copy, which holds only in-frame ones; the method was immunoSEQ multiplex PCR. The repertoire holds 150,000 to 200,000 clones, with less than 90% as singletons. This clone appeared once. Its antigen is unknown. The germline CDR1 and CDR2 sequences are SGHDT and YYEEEE. CDR3 size: 16 residues. V was clipped by 3 bases and J by 3 bases; unmatched bases: 6. The source is a man in his forties or fifties with gastric cancer. This chain connects TRBV5-6 to TRBJ1-3; 10 nucleotides align to TRBD1. Sequenced here: peripheral blood, sampled from a patient treated with photon-based radiotherapy. In DNA form, the CDR3 reads TGTGCCAGCAGCTATCGGACAGGGGGTTATGGAAACACCATATATTTT. The encoded protein is CASSYRTGGYGNTIYF.